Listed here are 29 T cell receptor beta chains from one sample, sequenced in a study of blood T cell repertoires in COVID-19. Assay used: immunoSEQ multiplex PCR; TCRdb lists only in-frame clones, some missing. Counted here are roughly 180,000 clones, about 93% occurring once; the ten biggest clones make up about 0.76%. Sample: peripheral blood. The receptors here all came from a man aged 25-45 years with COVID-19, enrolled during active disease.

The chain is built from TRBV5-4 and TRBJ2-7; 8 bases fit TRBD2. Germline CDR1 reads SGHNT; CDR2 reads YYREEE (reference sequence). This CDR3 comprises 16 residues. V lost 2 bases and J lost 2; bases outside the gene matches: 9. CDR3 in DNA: TGTGCCAGCAGCTTACCCTACGCGGGGGGTACCTACGAGCAGTACTTC. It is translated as CASSLPYAGGTYEQYF.

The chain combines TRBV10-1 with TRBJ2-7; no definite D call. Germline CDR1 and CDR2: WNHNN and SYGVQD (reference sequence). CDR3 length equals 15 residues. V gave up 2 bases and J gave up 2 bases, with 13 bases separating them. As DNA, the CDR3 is TGCGCCAGCAGTGAGAAACGGCGGCCTCCCTACGAGCAGTACTTC. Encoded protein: CASSEKRRPPYEQYF.

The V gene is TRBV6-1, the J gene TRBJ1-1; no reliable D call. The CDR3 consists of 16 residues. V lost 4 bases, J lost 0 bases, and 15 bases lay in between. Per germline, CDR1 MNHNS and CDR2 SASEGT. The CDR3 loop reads CASSALTGSLNTEAFF. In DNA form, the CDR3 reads TGTGCCAGCAGTGCCCTAACCGGGTCATTGAACACTGAAGCTTTCTTT.

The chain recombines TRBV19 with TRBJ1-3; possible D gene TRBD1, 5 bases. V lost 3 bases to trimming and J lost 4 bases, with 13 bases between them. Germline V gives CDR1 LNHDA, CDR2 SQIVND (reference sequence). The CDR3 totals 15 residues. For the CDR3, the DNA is TGTGCCAGTAGTATCCCCAGGGCATCGGGAAACACCATATATTTT. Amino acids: CASSIPRASGNTIYF.

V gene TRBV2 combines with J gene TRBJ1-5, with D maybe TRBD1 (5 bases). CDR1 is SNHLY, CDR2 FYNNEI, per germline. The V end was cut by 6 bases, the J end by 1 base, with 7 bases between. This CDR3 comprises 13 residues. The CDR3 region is CASRTESNQPQHF. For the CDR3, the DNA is TGTGCCAGCAGGACAGAGAGCAATCAGCCCCAGCATTTT.

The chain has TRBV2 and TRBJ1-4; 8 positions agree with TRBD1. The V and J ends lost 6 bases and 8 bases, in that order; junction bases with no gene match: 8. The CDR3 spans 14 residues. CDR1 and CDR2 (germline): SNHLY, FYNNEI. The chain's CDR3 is CASSRQGLGEKLFF. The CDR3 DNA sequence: TGTGCCAGCAGCCGACAGGGGCTAGGGGAAAAACTGTTTTTT.

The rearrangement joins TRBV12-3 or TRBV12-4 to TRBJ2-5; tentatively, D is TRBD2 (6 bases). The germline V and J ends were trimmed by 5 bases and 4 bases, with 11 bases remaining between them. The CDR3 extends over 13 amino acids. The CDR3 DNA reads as TGTGCCAGCAGTCCGGGGGAACGAGAGACCCAGTACTTC. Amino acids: CASSPGERETQYF.

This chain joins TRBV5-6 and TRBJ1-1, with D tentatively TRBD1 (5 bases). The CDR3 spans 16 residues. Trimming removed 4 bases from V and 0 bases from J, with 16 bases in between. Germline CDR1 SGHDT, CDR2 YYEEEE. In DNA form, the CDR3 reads TGTGCCAGCAGCGCCAGGGCCTCCTCTATGAACACTGAAGCTTTCTTT. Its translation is CASSARASSMNTEAFF.

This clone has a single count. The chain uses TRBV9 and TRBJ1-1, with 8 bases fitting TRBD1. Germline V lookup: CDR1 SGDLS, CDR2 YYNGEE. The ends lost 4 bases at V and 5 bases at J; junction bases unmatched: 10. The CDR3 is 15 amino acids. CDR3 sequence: CASSPYDRGRTEAFF. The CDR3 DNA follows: TGTGCCAGCAGCCCATACGACAGGGGAAGGACTGAAGCTTTCTTT.

The CDR3 protein is CASSYTIQGYEQYF. The DNA for the CDR3 is TGTGCCAGCAGTTACACTATACAGGGATACGAGCAGTACTTC. The chain joins TRBV6-5 to TRBJ2-7, with a tentative D call TRBD1 (6 bases). CDR1 and CDR2 (germline): MNHEY, SVGAGI. The V gene lost 2 bases and the J gene lost 4 bases, with 12 bases spanning the gap. The CDR3 covers 14 residues.

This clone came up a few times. The CDR3 sequence: CASSPPPQGSRGYTF. DNA for the CDR3: TGTGCCAGCTCACCACCTCCCCAGGGATCTAGAGGCTACACCTTC. The V gene is TRBV18, the J gene TRBJ1-2, with a tentative D call TRBD1 (5 bases). CDR3 length: 15 residues. Germline assignment: CDR1 KGHSH and CDR2 LQKENI. V was trimmed by 0 bases and J by 8 bases, leaving 16 bases between them.

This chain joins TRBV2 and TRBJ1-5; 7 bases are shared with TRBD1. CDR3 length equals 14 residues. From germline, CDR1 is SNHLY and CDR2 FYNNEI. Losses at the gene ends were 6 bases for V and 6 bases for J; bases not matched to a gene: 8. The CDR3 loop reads CASSYQGDGQPQHF. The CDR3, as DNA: TGTGCCAGCAGCTATCAGGGGGACGGTCAGCCCCAGCATTTT.

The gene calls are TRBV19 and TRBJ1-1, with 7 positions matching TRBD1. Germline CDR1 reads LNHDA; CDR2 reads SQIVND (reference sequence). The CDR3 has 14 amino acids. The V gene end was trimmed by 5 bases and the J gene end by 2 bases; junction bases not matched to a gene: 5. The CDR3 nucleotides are TGTGCCAGTAGTCCCGGGACAGAAAACACTGAAGCTTTCTTT. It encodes CASSPGTENTEAFF.

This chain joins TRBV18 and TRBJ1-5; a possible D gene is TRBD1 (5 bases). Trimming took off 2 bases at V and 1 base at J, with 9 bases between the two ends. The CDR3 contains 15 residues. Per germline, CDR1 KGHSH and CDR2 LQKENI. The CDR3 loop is CASSPDRGSNQPQHF. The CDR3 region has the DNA TGTGCCAGCTCACCAGACAGAGGCAGCAATCAGCCCCAGCATTTT. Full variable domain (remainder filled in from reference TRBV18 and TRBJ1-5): NAGVMQNPRHLVRRRGQEARLRCSPMKGHSHVYWYRQLPEEGLKFMVYLQKENIIDESGMPKERFSAEFPKEGPSILRIQQVVRGDSAAYFCASSPDRGSNQPQHFGDGTRLSIL.

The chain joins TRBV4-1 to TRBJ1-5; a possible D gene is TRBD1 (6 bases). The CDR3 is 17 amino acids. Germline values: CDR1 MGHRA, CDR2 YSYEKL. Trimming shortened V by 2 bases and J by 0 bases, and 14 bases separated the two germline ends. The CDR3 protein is CASSQHRAMGSNQPQHF. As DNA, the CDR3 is TGCGCCAGCAGCCAACACAGGGCAATGGGTAGCAATCAGCCCCAGCATTTT.

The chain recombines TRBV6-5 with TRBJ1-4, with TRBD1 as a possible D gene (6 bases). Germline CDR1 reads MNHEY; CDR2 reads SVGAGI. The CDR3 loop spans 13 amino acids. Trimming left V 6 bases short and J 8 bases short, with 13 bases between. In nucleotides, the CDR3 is TGTGCCAGCAGGGGGGCGACGGGGGAAAAACTGTTTTTT. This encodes CASRGATGEKLFF.

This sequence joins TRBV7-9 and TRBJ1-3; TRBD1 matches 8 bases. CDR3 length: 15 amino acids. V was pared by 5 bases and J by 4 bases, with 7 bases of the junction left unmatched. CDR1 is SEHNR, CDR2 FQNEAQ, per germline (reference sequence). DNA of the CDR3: TGTGCCAGCAGCACCAGGACAGGGACAGGAAACACCATATATTTT. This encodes CASSTRTGTGNTIYF.

The CDR3 coding sequence is TGTGCCAGCAGCTCTACCGGGACAGTGACCTACGAGCAGTACTTC. Translating gives CASSSTGTVTYEQYF. The chain employs TRBV3-1 (or the pseudogene TRBV3-2) and TRBJ2-7; 7 bases align to TRBD1. Germline CDR1 is LGHDT and CDR2 is YNNKEL (reference sequence). The CDR3 sequence is 15 residues long. The trim removed 5 bases at V and 2 bases at J, leaving 9 bases unmatched.

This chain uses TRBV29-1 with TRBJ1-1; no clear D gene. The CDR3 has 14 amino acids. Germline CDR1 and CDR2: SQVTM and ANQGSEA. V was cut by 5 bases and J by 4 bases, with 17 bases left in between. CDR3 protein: CSVMPMRAGTEAFF. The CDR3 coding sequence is TGCAGCGTTATGCCAATGAGGGCGGGCACTGAAGCTTTCTTT.

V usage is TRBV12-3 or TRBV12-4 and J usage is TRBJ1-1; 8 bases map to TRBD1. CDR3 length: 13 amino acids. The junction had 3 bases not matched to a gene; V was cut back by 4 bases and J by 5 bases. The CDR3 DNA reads TGTGCCAGCAGTTCGGACAGGGAGACTGAAGCTTTCTTT. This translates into CASSSDRETEAFF.

The CDR3 spells CASSPWTGPINGYTF. CDR3 nucleotide sequence: TGTGCCAGCAGCCCCTGGACAGGACCAATCAATGGCTACACCTTC. V gene TRBV13 combines with J gene TRBJ1-2; TRBD1 aligns across 7 bases. The ends lost 5 bases at V and 6 bases at J; junction bases unmatched: 12. Germline V CDR1 and CDR2: PRHDT, FYEKMQ (reference sequence). The CDR3 length is 15 residues.

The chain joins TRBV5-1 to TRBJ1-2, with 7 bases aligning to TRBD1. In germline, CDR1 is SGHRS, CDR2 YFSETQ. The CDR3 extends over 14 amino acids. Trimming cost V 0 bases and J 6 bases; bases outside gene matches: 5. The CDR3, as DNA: TGCGCCAGCAGCTTGGACAGGGGTGGCGATGGCTACACCTTC. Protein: CASSLDRGGDGYTF.

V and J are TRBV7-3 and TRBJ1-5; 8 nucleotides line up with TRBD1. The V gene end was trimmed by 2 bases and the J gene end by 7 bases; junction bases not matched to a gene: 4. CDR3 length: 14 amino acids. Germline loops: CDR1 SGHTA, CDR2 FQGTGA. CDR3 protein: CASSLSGGGQPQHF. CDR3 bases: TGTGCCAGCAGCTTATCAGGGGGCGGGCAGCCCCAGCATTTT. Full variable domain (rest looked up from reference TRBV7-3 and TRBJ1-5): GAGVSQTPSNKVTEKGKYVELRCDPISGHTALYWYRQSLGQGPEFLIYFQGTGAADDSGLPNDRFFAVRPEGSVSTLKIQRTERGDSAVYLCASSLSGGGQPQHFGDGTRLSIL.

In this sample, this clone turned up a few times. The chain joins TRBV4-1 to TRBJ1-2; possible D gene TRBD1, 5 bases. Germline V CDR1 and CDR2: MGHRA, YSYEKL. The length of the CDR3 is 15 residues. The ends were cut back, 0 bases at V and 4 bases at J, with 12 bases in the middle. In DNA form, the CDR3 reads TGCGCCAGCAGCCAAGATAAGGAGGGGAGCTATGGCTACACCTTC. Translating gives CASSQDKEGSYGYTF.

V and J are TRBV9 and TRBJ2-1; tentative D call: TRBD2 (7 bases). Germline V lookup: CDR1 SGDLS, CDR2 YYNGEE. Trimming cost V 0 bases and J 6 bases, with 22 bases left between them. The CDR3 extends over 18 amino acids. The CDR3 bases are TGTGCCAGCAGCGTAGCTGGTAGCGGGTCCCAGGGGCCCAATGAGCAGTTCTTC. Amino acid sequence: CASSVAGSGSQGPNEQFF.

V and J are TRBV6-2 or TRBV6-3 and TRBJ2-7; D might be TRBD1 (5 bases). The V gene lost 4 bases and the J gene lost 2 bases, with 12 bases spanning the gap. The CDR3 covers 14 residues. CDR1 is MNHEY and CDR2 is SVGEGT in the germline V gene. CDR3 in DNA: TGTGCCAGCAGTTCCATCACAGGTACCTACGAGCAGTACTTC. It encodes CASSSITGTYEQYF.

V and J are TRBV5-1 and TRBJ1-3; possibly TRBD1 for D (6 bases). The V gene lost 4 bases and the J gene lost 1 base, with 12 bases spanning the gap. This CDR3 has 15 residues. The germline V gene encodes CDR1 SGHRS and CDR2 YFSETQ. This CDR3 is CASSAQGFSGNTIYF. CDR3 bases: TGCGCCAGCAGCGCACAGGGTTTTTCTGGAAACACCATATATTTT.

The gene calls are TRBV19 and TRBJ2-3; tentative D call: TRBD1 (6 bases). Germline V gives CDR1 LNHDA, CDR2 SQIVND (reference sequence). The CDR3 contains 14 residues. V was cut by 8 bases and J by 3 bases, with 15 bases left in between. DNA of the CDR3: TGTGCCAGTTCATGGGTACAGGGAACAGATACGCAGTATTTT. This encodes CASSWVQGTDTQYF.

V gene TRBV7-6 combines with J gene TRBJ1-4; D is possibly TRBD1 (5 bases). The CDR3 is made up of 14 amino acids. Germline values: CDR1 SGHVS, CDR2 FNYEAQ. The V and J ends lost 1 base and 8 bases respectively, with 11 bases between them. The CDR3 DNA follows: TGTGCCAGCAGCTTAGGACAGTTGACAGAAAAACTGTTTTTT. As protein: CASSLGQLTEKLFF.